This T cell receptor (beta chain) was profiled in a study of blood T cells in healthy people across ages. The CDR3 length is 17 residues. The germline CDR1 and CDR2 sequences are MNHEY and SMNVEV (reference sequence). V was clipped by 1 base and J by 3 bases; unmatched bases: 10. As to this clonotype: What it recognizes is unknown.

Study conclusions and caveats: Strong correlation existed between TCR beta diversity and naive T cell percentage. The recorded TCR beta diversity per million T cells decreased in a roughly linear manner with age.

With a J-beta primer mix and a sample-barcoded 5' primer, a second PCR ran about 6 to 11 cycles. A template-switch adaptor with 12 random nucleotides tagged each cDNA molecule. TCRdb reprocessed the 5' RACE reads via MiXCR and lists one record per CDR3 protein. The data show hundreds of thousands of distinct CDR3 sequences, 49% seen once. The chain is built from TRBV27 and TRBJ2-7; TRBD2 agrees at 9 bases. This TCR was sampled from a woman aged 55-70 years in good health. Specimen: blood. CDR3 in DNA: TGTGCCAGCAGTTTATTCCCTCTAGGGCGGGAGGGCTACGAGCAGTACTTC. Protein product: CASSLFPLGREGYEQYF.